This TCR beta chain originates from a study of T-cell reconstitution after alpha-beta-depleted transplantation in children. This CDR3 is 15 amino acids long. With V trimmed by 4 bases and J by 5 bases, 5 bases remained unmatched. CDR1 is LGHNA, CDR2 YSLEER, per germline. Preparation of the TCRbeta library involved a method that used unique molecular identifiers. One entry per CDR3 protein, called by TCRdb with MiXCR from the PCR reads. The repertoire has 600,000 or so distinct CDR3 sequences, approximately 22% of them found once; the top ten carry 11% to 15%. This TCR derives from a boy younger than two who had a stem cell transplant for acute myeloid leukemia, so the T cells may come from the graft donor. The material was PBMCs, mostly from graft donor cells, obtained 360 days after TCRalphabeta/CD19-depleted stem cell transplant. The chain links TRBV4-3 to TRBJ2-5; 12 bases match TRBD2. The CDR3, as DNA: TGCGCCAGCAGCCCGACTAGCGGGGGAGTGGAGACCCAGTACTTC. As protein: CASSPTSGGVETQYF.